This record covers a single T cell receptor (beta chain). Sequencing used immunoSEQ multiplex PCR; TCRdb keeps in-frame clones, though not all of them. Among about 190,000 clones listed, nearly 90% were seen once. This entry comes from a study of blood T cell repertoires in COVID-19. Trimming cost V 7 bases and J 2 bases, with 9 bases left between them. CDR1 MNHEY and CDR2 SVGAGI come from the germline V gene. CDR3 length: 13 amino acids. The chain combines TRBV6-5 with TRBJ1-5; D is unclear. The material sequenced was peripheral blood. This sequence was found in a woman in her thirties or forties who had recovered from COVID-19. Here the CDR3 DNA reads TGTGCCAGCACCGTATTTGGCAATCAGCCCCAGCATTTT. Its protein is CASTVFGNQPQHF.